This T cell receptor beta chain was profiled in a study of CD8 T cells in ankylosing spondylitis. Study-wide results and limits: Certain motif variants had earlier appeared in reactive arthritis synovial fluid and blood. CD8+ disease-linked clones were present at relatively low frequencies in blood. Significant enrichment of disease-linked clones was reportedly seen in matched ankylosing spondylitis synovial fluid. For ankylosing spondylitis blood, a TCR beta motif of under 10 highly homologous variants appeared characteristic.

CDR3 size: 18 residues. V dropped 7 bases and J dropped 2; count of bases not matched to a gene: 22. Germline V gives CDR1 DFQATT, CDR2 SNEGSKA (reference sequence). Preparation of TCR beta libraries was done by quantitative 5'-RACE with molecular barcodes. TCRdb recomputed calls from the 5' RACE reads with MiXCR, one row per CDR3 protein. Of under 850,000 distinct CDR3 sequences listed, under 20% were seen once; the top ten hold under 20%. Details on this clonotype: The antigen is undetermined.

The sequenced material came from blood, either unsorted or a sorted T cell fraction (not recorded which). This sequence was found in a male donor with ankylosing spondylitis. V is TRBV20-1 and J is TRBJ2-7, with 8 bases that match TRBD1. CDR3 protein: CSDPEWGSGTGNPYEQYF. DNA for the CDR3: TGCAGTGACCCCGAGTGGGGATCCGGGACAGGAAACCCCTACGAGCAGTACTTC.